These 3 T cell receptor beta chains were all obtained from the same sample, sequenced in a study of cytomegalovirus exposure and HLA in healthy donors. Vbeta (60) and Jbeta (13) primers were used in the PCR. Repertoires were generated with immunoSEQ multiplex PCR, while TCRdb's copy carries only in-frame clones and drops some. The sample includes 95,000 to 120,000 clones, 74% of them seen just once. Material: PBMCs. All receptors derive from a woman in her thirties or forties in good health and CMV-seropositive.

Written as DNA, the CDR3 is TGTGCCAGCAGCTCGGCGGGCCTTTACAATGAGCAGTTCTTC. It is translated as CASSSAGLYNEQFF. This sequence joins TRBV7-3 and TRBJ2-1, with TRBD2 as a possible D gene (5 bases). V shed 4 bases and J shed 4 bases, with 11 bases lying between them. From germline, CDR1 is SGHTA and CDR2 FQGTGA. This CDR3 comprises 14 residues.

This clone was recorded once. The J gene is TRBJ1-5, the V gene TRBV9, with 7 bases that match TRBD1. There are 15 residues in the CDR3. V lost 3 bases and J lost 4; bases outside the gene matches: 7. CDR1 SGDLS and CDR2 YYNGEE come from the germline V gene. CDR3 protein: CASSAQGGENQPQHF. CDR3 bases: TGTGCCAGCAGCGCCCAGGGGGGTGAGAATCAGCCCCAGCATTTT.

The chain is built from TRBV30 and TRBJ2-5, with TRBD2 as a possible D gene (6 bases). The J call is doubtful: the DNA matches TRBJ2-7 better. The CDR3 covers 14 residues. Germline CDR1 GTSNPN, CDR2 SVGIG (reference sequence). The CDR3: CAWSVGGTSYEQYF. The CDR3 DNA reads as TGTGCCTGGAGTGTTGGGGGGACGTCCTACGAGCAGTACTTC.